Listed below are T cell receptor delta chains from one sample, sequenced in a study of γδ T cells in repeated Plasmodium falciparum infection. TCRdb redid the clone calls on the multiplex PCR reads with CATT. The table lists about 50,000 delta-chain clones, 1.9% of them singletons. The sample was gamma-delta T cells from blood. The origin of the receptors is a pool of human donors (malaria-infected and uninfected, not separated). Both conserved end residues are part of each CDR3. The order of the fields is clone size, D gene, V gene, J gene, CDR3 protein, CDR3 DNA. A D gene is named only where the DNA matches it firmly. Rows give clone size only sometimes, using once, few, many, or a class for an expanded clone.

>few|NA|TRDV3|TRDJ1
CASRGFSTDKLIF
TGTGCCTCCCGGGGATTTAGCACCGATAAACTCATCTTT
>medium-sized|TRDD3|TRDV1|TRDJ1
CALGEPGKLPQTYWGIRGTDKLIF
TGTGCTCTTGGGGAACCGGGTAAGCTTCCTCAAACGTACTGGGGGATTAGGGGCACCGATAAACTCATCTTT
>many|NA|TRDV2|TRDJ1
CACVSLGDTDKLIF
TGTGCCTGTGTCTCTCTGGGAGACACCGATAAACTCATCTTT
>many|TRDD3|TRDV2|TRDJ1
CACDPLEMGDTHDKLIF
TGTGCCTGCGATCCCTTAGAGATGGGGGATACGCACGATAAACTCATCTTT
>many|TRDD3|TRDV1|TRDJ1
CALGEPSCLRELWGICYTDKLIF
TGTGCTCTTGGGGAACCATCATGCCTACGTGAATTATGGGGGATTTGTTACACCGATAAACTCATCTTT
>many|TRDD3|TRDV1|TRDJ1
CALGESVIRGGYHRVVPDKLIF
TGTGCTCTTGGGGAAAGCGTGATACGTGGGGGATACCACAGGGTAGTTCCCGATAAACTCATCTTT
>NA|NA|TRDV1|TRDJ1
CALGGRVGRYEREKLIF
TGTGCTCTTGGGGGAAGAGTAGGGAGATACGAAAGAGAGAAACTCATCTTT
>many|NA|TRDV3|TRDJ1
CASGCWPLPDKLIF
TGTGCCTCTGGGTGTTGGCCCCTCCCCGATAAACTCATCTTT
>many|TRDD3|TRDV2|TRDJ1
CACDTLGDTPSYTDKLIF
TGTGCCTGTGACACTCTGGGGGATACCCCGTCGTACACCGATAAACTCATCTTT
>many|TRDD3|TRDV1|TRDJ1
CALGEPLTALGAFPYTDKLIF
TGTGCTCTTGGGGAACCCCTGACCGCCCTGGGGGCATTCCCGTACACCGATAAACTCATCTTT
>many|TRDD3|TRDV3|TRDJ1
CAFRRRVSLSLQMRGILYTDKLIF
TGTGCCTTTAGGAGGAGGGTCAGCCTATCCCTCCAGATGAGGGGGATACTCTACACCGATAAACTCATCTTT
>many|TRDD3|TRDV2|TRDJ1
CACDTLLGGSYTDKLIF
TGTGCCTGTGACACTTTACTGGGGGGCTCGTACACCGATAAACTCATCTTT
>many|TRDD3|TRDV2|TRDJ3
CACDSVILGESSWDTRQMFF
TGTGCCTGTGACTCGGTTATACTGGGGGAGAGCTCCTGGGACACCCGACAGATGTTTTTC
>medium-sized|TRDD3|TRDV3|TRDJ1
CAFSPPTLTGGRPYTDKLIF
TGTGCCTTTAGTCCTCCTACCTTGACTGGGGGTAGACCGTACACCGATAAACTCATCTTT
>medium-sized|TRDD3|TRDV2|TRDJ1
CACNQLGEPTDKLIF
TGTGCCTGTAACCAACTGGGGGAACCCACCGATAAACTCATCTTT
>many|NA|TRDV1|TRDJ1
CALGEGGPPPCSPPTDKLIF
TGTGCTCTTGGGGAAGGCGGGCCCCCCCCCTGCTCACCACCCACCGATAAACTCATCTTT
>many|TRDD3|TRDV1|TRDJ1
CALGERYPSRPGGLYTDKLIF
TGTGCTCTTGGGGAAAGGTATCCTAGCCGGCCTGGGGGGCTATACACCGATAAACTCATCTTT
>many|TRDD3|TRDV2|TRDJ1
CACDPYTGGPYTDKLIF
TGTGCCTGTGACCCGTATACTGGGGGACCGTACACCGATAAACTCATCTTT
>many|NA|TRDV1|TRDJ1
CALGELTSYNSGFTGGTDKLIF
TGTGCTCTTGGGGAACTTACTTCCTACAATTCCGGGTTCACTGGGGGAACCGATAAACTCATCTTT
>many|TRDD3|TRDV1|TRDJ1
CALGKPSSRRWGIQNTDKLIF
TGTGCTCTTGGGAAACCCTCTTCCAGGCGCTGGGGGATACAAAACACCGATAAACTCATCTTT
>many|NA|TRDV1|TRDJ1
CALGEVRELRRCSYTDKLIF
TGTGCTCTTGGGGAAGTACGGGAACTACGCCGCTGCTCATACACCGATAAACTCATCTTT
>many|NA|TRDV1|TRDJ1
CALGESFLRLGEVTDKLIF
TGTGCTCTTGGGGAGTCCTTCCTACGACTGGGGGAAGTCACCGATAAACTCATCTTT
>many|TRDD3|TRDV1|TRDJ1
CAPGERGRGSYTYWGIRRLIF
TGTGCTCCTGGGGAAAGAGGGAGGGGTTCCTACACCTACTGGGGGATACGACGACTCATCTTT
>many|TRDD3|TRDV1|TRDJ2
CALGDYQAFPQYFWGIRPTLTAQLFF
TGTGCTCTTGGGGACTACCAGGCCTTCCCTCAATATTTCTGGGGGATACGCCCAACTTTGACAGCACAACTCTTCTTT
>many|TRDD3|TRDV1|TRDJ1
CALGEQPTGGAHTDKLIF
TGTGCTCTTGGGGAACAACCGACTGGGGGGGCCCACACCGATAAACTCATCTTT
>medium-sized|NA|TRDV1|TRDJ1
CALGVTFHVVLKSTDKLIF
TGTGCTCTTGGGGTAACTTTCCACGTCGTACTGAAAAGTACCGATAAACTCATCTTT
>many|TRDD3|TRDV1|TRDJ1
CALGKSPSLPWGYITDKLIF
TGTGCTCTTGGGAAGTCCCCTTCACTTCCCTGGGGGTATATCACCGATAAACTCATCTTT
>large|TRDD3|TRDV2|TRDJ1
CACDTNLLGIYPIPDKLIF
TGTGCCTGTGACACCAACTTACTGGGGATTTACCCTATACCCGATAAACTCATCTTT
>many|TRDD3|TRAV38-2/DV8|TRDJ1
CAYLNRVWGIMGGFYTDKLIF
TGTGCTTATCTCAACCGGGTCTGGGGGATAATGGGTGGGTTTTACACCGATAAACTCATCTTT
>many|TRDD3|TRDV1|TRDJ1
CALGELGPWGYPLTTGGYETDKLIF
TGTGCTCTTGGGGAACTGGGCCCCTGGGGGTACCCGCTTACTACTGGGGGATACGAGACCGATAAACTCATCTTT
>many|NA|TRDV3|TRDJ1
CAFLPPNPYWGLTDKLIF
TGTGCCTTCCTTCCTCCTAACCCATACTGGGGGCTCACCGATAAACTCATCTTT
>many|TRDD3|TRDV1|TRDJ1
CALGETQWDPLLGEPIGDKLIF
TGTGCTCTTGGGGAAACTCAGTGGGACCCTCTATTGGGGGAACCTATTGGCGATAAACTCATCTTT
>many|NA|TRDV1|TRDJ1
CALGERYPKPPGTDKLIF
TGTGCTCTTGGGGAACGATATCCAAAACCCCCGGGGACCGATAAACTCATCTTT
>many|NA|TRDV1|TRDJ1
CALGVPTPHPWSTDKLIF
TGTGCTCTTGGGGTCCCAACCCCCCACCCATGGTCCACCGATAAACTCATCTTT
>many|TRDD3|TRDV1|TRDJ1
CALGGFLPRLDGGYAKLIF
TGTGCTCTTGGGGGGTTCCTACCGCGCTTAGATGGGGGATACGCGAAACTCATCTTT
>many|TRDD3|TRDV1|TRDJ1
CALGESTYHWGYIPNTDKLIF
TGTGCTCTTGGGGAATCCACCTACCACTGGGGGTATATCCCCAACACCGATAAACTCATCTTT
>many|TRDD3|TRDV1|TRDJ1
CALGEPRTTNIKSLGDPVVDKLIF
TGTGCTCTTGGGGAACCCCGTACTACCAACATCAAATCACTGGGGGATCCGGTCGTCGATAAACTCATCTTT
>large|NA|TRAV38-2/DV8|TRDJ1
CAYRSGTAFRVGDRRDKLIF
TGTGCTTATAGGAGCGGCACTGCTTTCCGAGTCGGGGATCGCAGGGATAAACTCATCTTT
>medium-sized|NA|TRDV3|TRDJ1
CAFSRVLLWGITDKLIF
TGTGCCTTTAGTAGGGTCCTACTGTGGGGAATCACCGATAAACTCATCTTT
>many|NA|TRDV2|TRDJ1
CACDEVPFRADKLIF
TGTGCCTGTGACGAAGTTCCTTTTAGGGCGGATAAACTCATCTTT
>many|NA|TRDV1|TRDJ1
CALGETLFLMQYLVVVRYTDKLIF
TGTGCTCTTGGGGAGACCCTATTCCTGATGCAATACTTGGTGGTGGTCCGGTACACCGATAAACTCATCTTT
>many|NA|TRDV1|TRDJ1
CALGELGPSYGGDWGYLYQTDKLIF
TGTGCTCTTGGGGAACTAGGGCCTTCCTACGGGGGGGACTGGGGATACTTATATCAGACCGATAAACTCATCTTT
>many|TRDD3|TRDV1|TRDJ1
CALGESCVWGIPHITDKLIF
TGTGCTCTTGGGGAAAGTTGTGTCTGGGGGATTCCACACATCACCGATAAACTCATCTTT
>many|TRDD3|TRDV2|TRDJ1
CACDILVLGDTGKLIF
TGTGCCTGTGACATACTCGTACTGGGGGATACTGGGAAGCTCATCTTT
>many|TRDD3|TRDV1|TRDJ1
CALGERFSSYGYWGKGDKLIF
TGTGCTCTTGGGGAACGCTTCTCATCCTACGGGTACTGGGGGAAGGGGGATAAACTCATCTTT
>many|NA|TRDV1|TRDJ1
CALSHGGPPHYTDKLIF
TGTGCTCTTTCCCACGGGGGTCCTCCACACTACACCGATAAACTCATCTTT
>medium-sized|TRDD3|TRDV1|TRDJ1
CALGEGILSRLGVMYTDKLIF
TGTGCTCTTGGGGAAGGGATCCTAAGTCGACTGGGGGTCATGTACACCGATAAACTCATCTTT